This T cell receptor beta chain derives from a study of blood T cell repertoires in COVID-19 (dated by TCRdb to about 2020). With regard to the full study: The collaborator samples originated in the United States, Italy and Spain and spanned the acute and convalescent phases of COVID-19. The prospective study material was composed of cDNA or gDNA derived from T cells, B-cell-depleted T cells, or PBMCs. The dataset comprised deeply sampled blood TCRbeta repertoires from subjects exposed to, actively infected with, or recovered from COVID-19. The repertoires were released in a freely available public database meant as a resource for research on the immune response to SARS-CoV-2. The samples were drawn from two sources: the first 160 participants of the ongoing ImmuneRACE study, and fewer than 1,500 subjects contributed by 6 global collaborators. Sample metadata almost always included a de-identified subject ID, COVID-19 status, age in years and sex. Where available, HLA class I and class II types were taken from metadata supplied by the sample provider and were not determined by assay-based typing. Study-wide findings and limitations: Clinical and demographic metadata were provided uncurated, with the amount varying by source and participant.

Including the terminal cysteine and phenylalanine, the CDR3 comprises 17 residues. This entry keeps only the CDR3 DNA: 51 bases, framed from base 1. V is cut back by 8 bases and J by 2 bases, with 15 bases in the junction unmatched. For CDR1 and CDR2, the germline V gene lists ENHRY and SYGVKD. This clone has only a few counts. There is no known antigen for this receptor. Per-base qualities were not stored, and no clone one base away is much larger. In the prospective study, participants were roughly 18 to 90 years old, resided in about two dozen geographic areas of the United States, and were enrolled through a virtual design. To assign participants to cohorts, the prospective study relied on clinical history that participants themselves reported in a screening survey and a study questionnaire. Each participant in the prospective study had whole blood, serum and a nasopharyngeal or oropharyngeal swab collected by mobile phlebotomists. Prospective study participants could optionally give additional blood draws and questionnaires over a roughly two-month period. Before DNA extraction, blood samples from the prospective study were shipped at room temperature or frozen.

The immunoSEQ Assay, a bias-controlled multiplex PCR, was used to amplify TCRbeta CDR3 regions from genomic DNA. Per the source publication's procedure: Nucleated cell counts per sample were estimated from amplification of reference gene primers within the assay. Sequence reads were collapsed and filtered to measure the absolute abundance of every unique TCRbeta CDR3 rearrangement. For each sample, productive Simpson clonality was calculated as the square root of Simpson's diversity index across productive rearrangements. TCRdb holds this immuneACCESS table with in-frame rearrangements only. Some clones are missing; in checked studies, unresolved V genes explain under half, and the rest has no known cause. D and trimming come from the DNA, and the V and J calls and clone size come from that table. The sample table records roughly 130,000 clones; approximately 84% of these occur just once. The ten biggest clones cover about 3.4% of the sample.

Recombination linked TRBV10-3 to TRBJ2-3; the central 8 bases match TRBD2. The clonotype comes from a woman aged 50 to 60 with acute COVID-19. The sequenced sample was PBMCs or T cells enriched from blood (not recorded which). CDR3 loop: CAIGPLPTSGITDTQYF. The DNA sequence is given as TGTGCCATCGGCCCACTCCCCACTAGCGGCATCACAGATACGCAGTATTTT.